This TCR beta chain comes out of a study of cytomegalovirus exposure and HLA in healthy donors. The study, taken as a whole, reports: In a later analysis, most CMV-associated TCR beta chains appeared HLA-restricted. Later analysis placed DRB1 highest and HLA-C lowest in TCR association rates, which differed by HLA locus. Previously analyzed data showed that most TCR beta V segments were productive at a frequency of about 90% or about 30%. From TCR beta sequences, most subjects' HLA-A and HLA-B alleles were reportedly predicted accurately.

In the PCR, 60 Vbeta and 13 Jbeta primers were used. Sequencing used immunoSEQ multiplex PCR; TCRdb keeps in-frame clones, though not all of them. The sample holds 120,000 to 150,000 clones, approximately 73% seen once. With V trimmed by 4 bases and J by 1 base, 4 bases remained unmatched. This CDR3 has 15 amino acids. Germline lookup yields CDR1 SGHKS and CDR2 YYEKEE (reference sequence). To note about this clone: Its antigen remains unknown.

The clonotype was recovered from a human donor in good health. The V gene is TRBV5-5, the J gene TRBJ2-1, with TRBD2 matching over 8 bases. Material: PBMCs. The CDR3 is CASSDTSGSYNEQFF. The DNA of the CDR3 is TGTGCCAGCAGCGATACTAGCGGATCCTACAATGAGCAGTTCTTC.